These T cell receptor beta chains were read from a single sample in a study of blood T cell repertoires in COVID-19. Assay: immunoSEQ multiplex PCR; the TCRdb copy retains only in-frame clones and omits some. The sample includes tens of thousands of clones, 70% to 80% of them seen just once. The sample consisted of peripheral blood. These receptors were obtained from a man older than 75 with active or convalescent COVID-19. The CDR3 runs from the conserved cysteine through the conserved F or W. The order of the fields is clone size, J gene, V gene, D gene, CDR3 DNA, CDR3 protein. D genes are given only for firm matches. For some rows the clone size is stated as once, few or many, or as a class when expanded; others skip it.

many TRBJ1-1 TRBV5-1 - TGCGCCAGCAGGGCGGGAAACACTGAAGCTTTCTTT CASRAGNTEAFF
- TRBJ2-7 TRBV5-5 TRBD1 TGTGCCAGCAGCTCCCTTCAGGGGGCGTCTGGAGGCGGGAACTTC CASSSLQGASGGGNF
- TRBJ1-4 TRBV18 - TGTGCCAGCTTTGAAAGCCGCACTAATGAAAAACTGTTTTTT CASFESRTNEKLFF
- TRBJ2-5 TRBV5-1 - TGCGCCAGCAGCTTGGAACGCGGACATTTCTCCCGACTCGGTCAAGAGACCCAGTACTTC CASSLERGHFSRLGQETQYF
- TRBJ1-1 TRBV14 - TGTGCCAGCAGCCAAACCAGATACACTGAAGCTTTCTTT CASSQTRYTEAFF
- TRBJ2-1 TRBV7-3 - TGTGCCAGCAGCCCCACGACCGGAACTAGTTCGAAGGAGCAGTTCTTC CASSPTTGTSSKEQFF
- TRBJ1-1 TRBV19 TRBD1 TGTGCCAGTAGTATGGCAGGGGGCGGCACTGAAGCTTTCTTT CASSMAGGGTEAFF
- TRBJ2-3 TRBV21-1 - TGTGCCAGCAGCAAACATCCAGATACGCAGTATTTT CASSKHPDTQYF
- TRBJ1-2 TRBV3-1/TRBV3-2 - TGTGCCAGCACCTTGACAGGACTTGACTATGGCTACACCTTC CASTLTGLDYGYTF
- TRBJ2-7 TRBV9 TRBD2 TGTGCCAGCAGCGCGGGACTAGCGGGGGAGTGGTACGAGCAGTACTTC CASSAGLAGEWYEQYF
- TRBJ2-2 TRBV27 - TGTGCCAGCAGTCTACTGGGAGCGAACACCGGGGAGCTGTTTTTT CASSLLGANTGELFF
- TRBJ1-1 TRBV18 - TGTGCCAGCTCACCACCGGTTTCGGGGAACACTGAAGCTTTCTTT CASSPPVSGNTEAFF
- TRBJ2-5 TRBV3-1/TRBV3-2 TRBD1 TGTGCCAGCCGGGACAGGGGAGAGACCCAGTACTTC CASRDRGETQYF
- TRBJ2-7 TRBV4-1 - TGCGCCAGCAGCCAAGATAGCGCCCCCTACTACGAGCAGTACTTC CASSQDSAPYYEQYF
- TRBJ1-2 TRBV2 - TGTGCCAGAACACAGACAACTAACTATGGCTACACCTTC CARTQTTNYGYTF
- TRBJ2-5 TRBV25-1 - TGTGCCAGCAGCTGGAGGGGCTGGGAGACCCAGTACTTC CASSWRGWETQYF
- TRBJ1-6 TRBV19 - TGTGCCAGTAAGGATAGGAATCGTGGGAGTTCTTCACCCCTCCACTTT CASKDRNRGSSSPLHF
- TRBJ2-2 TRBV11-3 TRBD2 TGTGCCAGCAGCTTATCCCCGGGACTAGCGGGAGGCTACACCGGGGAGCTGTTTTTT CASSLSPGLAGGYTGELFF
- TRBJ2-2 TRBV4-3 - TGCGCCAGCAGCCAAGCCTTCGGCACCGGGGAGCTGTTTTTT CASSQAFGTGELFF
- TRBJ1-1 TRBV6-5 - TGTGCCAGCTCCAATGGAGGGGTTTCCGGTGAAGCTTTCTTT CASSNGGVSGEAFF
- TRBJ1-1 TRBV3-1/TRBV3-2 - TGTGCCAGCAGCCGCCGGGGTACAGACACTGAAGCTTTCTTT CASSRRGTDTEAFF
- TRBJ2-2 TRBV7-2 TRBD1 TGTGCCAGCAGTCCTTCGTTGGACAGGGCGAACACCGGGGAGCTGTTTTTT CASSPSLDRANTGELFF
- TRBJ2-1 TRBV7-2 TRBD2 TGTGCCAGCAGCCTCTCCGGCGGGGGGTCCTACAATGAGCAGTTCTTC CASSLSGGGSYNEQFF
few TRBJ1-2 TRBV7-6 - TGTGCCAGCAGCCCCGCGGGCGGGGGTTATGGCTACACCTTC CASSPAGGGYGYTF
- TRBJ1-4 TRBV19 - TGTGCCAGTAGTAGGTCCGCCGTGCGGGGTGAAAAACTGTTTTTT CASSRSAVRGEKLFF
- TRBJ2-3 TRBV5-6 TRBD1 TGTGCCAGCAGCTTTCCGACAGGGGCAGGTACAGATACGCAGTATTTT CASSFPTGAGTDTQYF
- TRBJ2-3 TRBV5-5 TRBD2 TGTGCCAGCAGCTTGTTTGGTGGGAGCGGGAGGGCCTATGGCACAGATACGCAGTATTTT CASSLFGGSGRAYGTDTQYF